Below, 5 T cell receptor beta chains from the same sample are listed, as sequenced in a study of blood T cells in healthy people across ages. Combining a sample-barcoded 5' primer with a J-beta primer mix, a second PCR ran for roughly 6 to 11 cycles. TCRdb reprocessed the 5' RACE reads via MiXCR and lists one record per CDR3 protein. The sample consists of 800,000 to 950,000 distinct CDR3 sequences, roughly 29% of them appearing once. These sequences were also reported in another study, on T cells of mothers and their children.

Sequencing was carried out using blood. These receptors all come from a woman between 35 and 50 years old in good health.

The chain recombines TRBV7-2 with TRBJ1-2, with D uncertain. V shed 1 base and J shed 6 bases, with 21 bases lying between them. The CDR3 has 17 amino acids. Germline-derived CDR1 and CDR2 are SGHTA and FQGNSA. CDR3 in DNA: TGTGCCAGCAGCTTAGGTCTGCGGCCCGGTCGAAGTCATGGCTACACCTTC. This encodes CASSLGLRPGRSHGYTF. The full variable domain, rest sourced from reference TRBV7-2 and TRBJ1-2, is GAGVSQSPSNKVTEKGKDVELRCDPISGHTALYWYRQSLGQGLEFLIYFQGNSAPDKSGLPSDRFSAERTGGSVSTLTIQRTQQEDSAVYLCASSLGLRPGRSHGYTFGSGTRLTVV.

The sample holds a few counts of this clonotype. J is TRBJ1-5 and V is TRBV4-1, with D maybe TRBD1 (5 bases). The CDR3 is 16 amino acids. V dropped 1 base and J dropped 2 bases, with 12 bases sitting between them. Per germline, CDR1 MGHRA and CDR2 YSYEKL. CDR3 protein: CASSQVGVGGNQPQHF. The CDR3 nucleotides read TGCGCCAGCAGCCAAGTGGGGGTCGGAGGCAATCAGCCCCAGCATTTT.

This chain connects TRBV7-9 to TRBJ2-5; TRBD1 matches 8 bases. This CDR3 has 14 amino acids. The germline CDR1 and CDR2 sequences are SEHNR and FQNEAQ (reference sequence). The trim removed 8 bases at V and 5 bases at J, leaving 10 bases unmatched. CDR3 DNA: TGTGCCAGCCGGGAGACAGGGGCGGATGAGACCCAGTACTTC. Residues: CASRETGADETQYF. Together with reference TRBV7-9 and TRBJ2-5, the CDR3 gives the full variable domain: DTGVSQNPRHKITKRGQNVTFRCDPISEHNRLYWYRQTLGQGPEFLTYFQNEAQLEKSRLLSDRFSAERPKGSFSTLEIQRTEQGDSAMYLCASRETGADETQYFGPGTRLLVL.

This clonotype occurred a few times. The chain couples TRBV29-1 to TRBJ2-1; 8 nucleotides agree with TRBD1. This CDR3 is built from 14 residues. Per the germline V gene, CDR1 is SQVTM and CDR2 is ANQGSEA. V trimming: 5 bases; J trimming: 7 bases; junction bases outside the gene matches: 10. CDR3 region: CSVRGTGAGNEQFF. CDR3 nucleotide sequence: TGCAGCGTTAGGGGGACAGGTGCCGGTAATGAGCAGTTCTTC.

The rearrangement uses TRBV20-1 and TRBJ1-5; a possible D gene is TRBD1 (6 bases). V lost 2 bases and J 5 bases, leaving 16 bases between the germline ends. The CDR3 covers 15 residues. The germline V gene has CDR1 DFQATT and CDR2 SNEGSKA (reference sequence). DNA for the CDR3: TGCAGTGCTAGAATGGGGACATATCCCGATCAGCCCCAGCATTTT. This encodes CSARMGTYPDQPQHF.